The 22 T cell receptor beta chains in this list originate from one sample, sequenced in a study of blood T cell repertoires in COVID-19. Only in-frame clones appear in the TCRdb table, and some are missing; sequencing was by immunoSEQ multiplex PCR. The table records more than 300,000 clones, 80% to 90% of them present only once. The material sequenced was peripheral blood. Receptor source: a man younger than 35 who had recovered from COVID-19.

This sequence joins TRBV27 and TRBJ2-7, with 7 nucleotides matching TRBD1. The germline CDR1 and CDR2 sequences are MNHEY and SMNVEV (reference sequence). This CDR3 has 16 amino acids. V trimming: 5 bases; J trimming: 3 bases; junction bases outside the gene matches: 13. The CDR3 loop is CASSLTGQFLSYEQYF. The CDR3 bases are TGTGCCAGCAGTCTAACGGGACAGTTTTTAAGCTACGAGCAGTACTTC.

This clone was detected a few times. The rearrangement links TRBV10-1 to TRBJ1-6; 8 nucleotides align to TRBD1. V lost 6 bases, J lost 10 bases, and 8 bases stayed unmatched. The CDR3 sequence is 14 residues long. Germline V gene data show CDR1 as WNHNN and CDR2 as SYGVQD (reference sequence). For the CDR3, the DNA is TGCGCCAGCAGCCCTGGACAGGGAAGGTCACCCCTCCACTTT. This encodes CASSPGQGRSPLHF.

The genes are TRBV2 and TRBJ2-3, with 7 bases aligning to TRBD2. The CDR3 is 15 residues long. CDR1 and CDR2 (germline): SNHLY, FYNNEI. After removal of 7 bases from V and 8 bases from J, the junction contained 15 bases not matched to a gene. DNA for the CDR3: TGTGCCAGCATCAAGCTAGCGGCCGACCCTGGTACGCAGTATTTT. Protein: CASIKLAADPGTQYF.

The CDR3: CASSASGVLYGYTF. The DNA for the CDR3 is TGTGCCAGCAGTGCCTCAGGTGTGCTCTATGGCTACACCTTC. The chain is built from TRBV27 and TRBJ1-2; the D is unclear. Trimming left V 5 bases short and J 4 bases short, with 14 bases between. The CDR3 contains 14 residues. CDR1 MNHEY and CDR2 SMNVEV come from the germline V gene (reference sequence).

V and J are TRBV4-3 and TRBJ1-6; weak D call: TRBD1 (6 bases). This CDR3 spans 14 amino acids. CDR1 LGHNA and CDR2 YSLEER come from the germline V gene. V lost 4 bases, J lost 5 bases, and 9 bases lay in between. This chain's CDR3 is CASSLQGNNSPLHF. As DNA, the CDR3 is TGCGCCAGCAGCCTACAGGGTAATAATTCACCCCTCCACTTT.

The V call is TRBV28, the J call TRBJ1-2; D is uncertain. Between the trimmed V and J ends, which lost 3 bases and 11 bases, there was a span of 22 bases. Germline V gene sequence: CDR1 MDHEN, CDR2 SYDVKM. The CDR3 covers 15 residues. CDR3 residues: CASSFRGAMKTDYTF. In DNA form, the CDR3 reads TGTGCCAGCAGTTTCCGAGGTGCGATGAAGACGGATTACACCTTC.

The rearrangement joins TRBV24-1 to TRBJ2-2; 11 positions agree with TRBD1. J was trimmed by 4 bases and V by 7 bases; bases with no gene match: 1. There are 14 residues in the CDR3. In germline, CDR1 is KGHDR, CDR2 SFDVKD. The chain's CDR3 is CATRGTGGTGELFF. In nucleotides, the CDR3 is TGTGCCACCAGAGGGACAGGGGGCACCGGGGAGCTGTTTTTT.

V is TRBV9 and J is TRBJ2-5; TRBD1 aligns across 8 bases. V dropped 1 base and J dropped 5; count of bases not matched to a gene: 4. Germline V gene lookup returns CDR1 SGDLS and CDR2 YYNGEE. The CDR3 contains 14 residues. CDR3 DNA sequence: TGTGCCAGCAGCGTACAGGGGGCTTCGGAGACCCAGTACTTC. Residues: CASSVQGASETQYF.

A single count supports this clone. The chain joins TRBV3-1 (or the pseudogene TRBV3-2) to TRBJ2-7; 8 bases fit TRBD2. The CDR3 extends over 16 amino acids. Losses at the gene ends were 0 bases for V and 3 bases for J; bases not matched to a gene: 7. Germline lookup yields CDR1 LGHDT and CDR2 YNNKEL (reference sequence). CDR3 DNA: TGTGCCAGCAGCCAAGATCCTGGACTAGCAGTCTACGAGCAGTACTTC. This encodes CASSQDPGLAVYEQYF.

This rearrangement joins TRBV5-1 to TRBJ2-3; D uncertain. Between the trimmed V and J ends, which lost 3 bases and 1 base, there was a span of 9 bases. Germline V gene data show CDR1 as SGHRS and CDR2 as YFSETQ. This CDR3 region has 14 residues. The CDR3 sequence: CASSSILGTDTQYF. The CDR3 DNA is TGCGCCAGCAGCTCTATACTCGGCACAGATACGCAGTATTTT. The full variable domain, rest sourced from reference TRBV5-1 and TRBJ2-3, is KAGVTQTPRYLIKTRGQQVTLSCSPISGHRSVSWYQQTPGQGLQFLFEYFSETQRNKGNFPGRFSGRQFSNSRSEMNVSTLELGDSALYLCASSSILGTDTQYFGPGTRLTVL.

The chain links TRBV19 to TRBJ2-7; 7 bases line up with TRBD1. J lost 1 base, V lost 4 bases, and 1 base had no gene match. The CDR3 contains 13 residues. The germline V gene encodes CDR1 LNHDA and CDR2 SQIVND (reference sequence). CDR3: CASSRGQSYEQYF. The CDR3 DNA follows: TGTGCCAGTAGTAGGGGACAGTCCTACGAGCAGTACTTC. Combining the CDR3 with reference TRBV19 and TRBJ2-7 gives the whole variable domain DGGITQSPKYLFRKEGQNVTLSCEQNLNHDAMYWYRQDPGQGLRLIYYSQIVNDFQKGDIAEGYSVSREKKESFPLTVTSAQKNPTAFYLCASSRGQSYEQYFGPGTRLTVT.

The V gene is TRBV2, the J gene TRBJ1-2, with D possibly being TRBD1 (6 bases). The CDR3 has 11 residues. V lost 9 bases, J lost 4 bases, and 9 bases lay in between. The germline gives CDR1 SNHLY, CDR2 FYNNEI. Written as DNA, the CDR3 is TGTGCCAGTGGGGACACCTATGGCTACACCTTC. Its protein is CASGDTYGYTF.

The rearrangement links TRBV9 to TRBJ2-5; a possible D gene is TRBD2 (6 bases). Trimming cost V 2 bases and J 2 bases, with 16 bases left between them. The CDR3 spans 16 residues. Germline loops: CDR1 SGDLS, CDR2 YYNGEE. CDR3 loop: CASSVSGRTYQETQYF. As DNA, the CDR3 is TGTGCCAGCAGCGTTTCCGGGAGAACCTATCAAGAGACCCAGTACTTC. The whole variable domain, filled in from reference TRBV9 and TRBJ2-5, reads DSGVTQTPKHLITATGQRVTLRCSPRSGDLSVYWYQQSLDQGLQFLIQYYNGEERAKGNILERFSAQQFPDLHSELNLSSLELGDSALYFCASSVSGRTYQETQYFGPGTRLLVL.

The chain has TRBV7-3 and TRBJ2-2; no reliable D call. With 2 bases removed from V and 4 bases from J, the gap between germline ends came to 8 bases. Germline loops: CDR1 SGHTA, CDR2 FQGTGA. This CDR3 has 14 amino acids. This CDR3 reads CASSLDGATGELFF. The CDR3, as DNA: TGTGCCAGCAGCTTAGACGGAGCCACCGGGGAGCTGTTTTTT.

This clone has just a few counts. The chain joins TRBV2 to TRBJ2-3, with TRBD2 as a possible D gene (6 bases). The CDR3 spans 16 residues. The ends were cut back, 3 bases at V and 2 bases at J, with 15 bases in the middle. CDR1 SNHLY and CDR2 FYNNEI come from the germline V gene. The CDR3 spells CASSEEGSGYTDTQYF. CDR3 nucleotide sequence: TGTGCCAGCAGTGAGGAGGGTAGCGGATACACAGATACGCAGTATTTT.

This clone has only one observation. The chain joins TRBV7-2 to TRBJ2-3; the D gene is possibly TRBD1 (5 bases). Germline V gene lookup returns CDR1 SGHTA and CDR2 FQGNSA. Trimming stripped 0 bases from V and 1 base from J, with 11 bases between. CDR3 size: 16 residues. CDR3 nucleotide sequence: TGTGCCAGCAGCTTAGCAATGGGGCAGGGCACAGATACGCAGTATTTT. Protein product: CASSLAMGQGTDTQYF. Filled out from reference TRBV7-2 and TRBJ2-3, the complete variable domain reads GAGVSQSPSNKVTEKGKDVELRCDPISGHTALYWYRQSLGQGLEFLIYFQGNSAPDKSGLPSDRFSAERTGGSVSTLTIQRTQQEDSAVYLCASSLAMGQGTDTQYFGPGTRLTVL.

The chain uses TRBV7-2 and TRBJ2-7; the match to TRBD2 covers 7 bases. Germline CDR1 SGHTA, CDR2 FQGNSA. The CDR3 runs to 15 residues. Trimming cost V 2 bases and J 0 bases; bases outside gene matches: 4. CDR3 sequence: CASSLFGGTSYEQYF. The CDR3 DNA sequence: TGTGCCAGCAGCTTATTCGGGGGGACCTCCTACGAGCAGTACTTC.

The V gene is TRBV19, the J gene TRBJ2-2, with 10 bases fitting TRBD2. With 4 bases clipped from V and 1 base from J, the junction kept 3 bases outside the gene matches. CDR3 size: 16 residues. CDR1 is LNHDA and CDR2 is SQIVND in the germline V gene (reference sequence). The CDR3 region is CASSSWTSGNTGELFF. The CDR3 DNA reads TGTGCCAGTAGTAGCTGGACTAGCGGGAACACCGGGGAGCTGTTTTTT.

The chain joins TRBV9 to TRBJ1-2, with TRBD1 identical over 7 bases. Trimming took 3 bases from V and 2 from J; bases not matched to a gene: 7. Germline assignment: CDR1 SGDLS and CDR2 YYNGEE. CDR3 length: 15 amino acids. CDR3 in amino acids: CASSDHRGPNYGYTF. The CDR3 DNA reads TGTGCCAGCAGCGACCACAGGGGTCCAAACTATGGCTACACCTTC.

The V and J genes are TRBV4-1 and TRBJ2-7, with D unresolved. CDR1 and CDR2 (germline): MGHRA, YSYEKL. CDR3 length equals 16 residues. V was clipped by 4 bases and J by 0 bases, with 16 bases between them. CDR3 in amino acids: CASSRLDLASSYEQYF. DNA for the CDR3: TGCGCCAGCAGCCGTCTTGACTTGGCAAGCTCCTACGAGCAGTACTTC.

The chain employs TRBV19 and TRBJ2-2; 8 positions match TRBD2. There are 16 residues in the CDR3. The germline V gene has CDR1 LNHDA and CDR2 SQIVND (reference sequence). After removal of 5 bases from V and 4 bases from J, the junction contained 9 bases not matched to a gene. The CDR3 nucleotides read TGTGCCAGTAGTTTCGAGGTCGGGGGGGGCACCGGGGAGCTGTTTTTT. Its protein is CASSFEVGGGTGELFF.

The sample holds a few counts of this clone. V usage is TRBV6-1 and J usage is TRBJ1-5, with a tentative D call TRBD1 (5 bases). Per the germline V gene, CDR1 is MNHNS and CDR2 is SASEGT. V lost 1 base and J lost 7, with 11 bases in between. The CDR3 has 14 residues. The CDR3 loop reads CASSEDRFFQPQHF. Written as DNA, the CDR3 is TGTGCCAGCAGTGAAGACAGGTTTTTCCAGCCCCAGCATTTT.